The source of this T cell receptor (beta chain) is a study of control samples from healthy donors and cancer patients. The assay was immunoSEQ multiplex PCR, and TCRdb's table has in-frame clones only and misses some. Of 400,000 to 500,000 clones listed, about 93% are singletons. The table lists this clone with a count of one. Source material: PBMCs. The source is a man aged 35 to 55 with head and neck cancer.

The CDR3 coding sequence is TGTGCCAGCAGCTTATCAGGGGCGAACACCGGGGAGCTGTTTTTT. Its protein product is CASSLSGANTGELFF. The chain links TRBV7-2 to TRBJ2-2, with TRBD1 as a possible D gene (6 bases). Trimming removed 2 bases from V and 0 bases from J, with 7 bases in between. From germline, CDR1 is SGHTA and CDR2 FQGNSA. The CDR3 is 15 amino acids.